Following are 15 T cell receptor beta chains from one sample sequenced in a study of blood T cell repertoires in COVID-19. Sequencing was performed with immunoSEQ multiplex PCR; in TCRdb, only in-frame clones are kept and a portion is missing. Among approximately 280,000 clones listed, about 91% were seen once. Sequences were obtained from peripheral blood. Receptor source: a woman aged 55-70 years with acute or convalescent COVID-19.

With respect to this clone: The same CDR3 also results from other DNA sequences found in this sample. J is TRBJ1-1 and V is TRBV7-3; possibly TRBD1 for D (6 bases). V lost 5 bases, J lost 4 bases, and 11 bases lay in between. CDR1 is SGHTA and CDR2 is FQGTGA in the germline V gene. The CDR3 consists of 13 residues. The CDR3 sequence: CASSLTGATEAFF. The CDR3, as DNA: TGTGCCAGCAGCCTGACAGGCGCCACTGAAGCTTTCTTT.

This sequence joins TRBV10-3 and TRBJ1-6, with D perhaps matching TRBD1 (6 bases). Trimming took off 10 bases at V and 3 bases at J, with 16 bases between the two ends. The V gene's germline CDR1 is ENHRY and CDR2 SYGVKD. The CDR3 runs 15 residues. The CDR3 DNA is TGTGCCACCTCCGAGGACAGCAGCTATAATTCACCCCTCCACTTT. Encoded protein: CATSEDSSYNSPLHF.

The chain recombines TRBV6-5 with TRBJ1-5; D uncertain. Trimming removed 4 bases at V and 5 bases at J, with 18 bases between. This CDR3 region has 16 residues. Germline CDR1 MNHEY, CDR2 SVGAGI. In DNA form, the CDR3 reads TGTGCCAGCAGTTCCCTCGGCGAGGGAGGTTATCAGCCCCAGCATTTT. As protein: CASSSLGEGGYQPQHF.

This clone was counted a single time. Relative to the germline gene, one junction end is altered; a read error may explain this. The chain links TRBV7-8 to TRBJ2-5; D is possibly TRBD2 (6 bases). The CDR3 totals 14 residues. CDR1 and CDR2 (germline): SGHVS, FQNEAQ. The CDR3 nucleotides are TGTGCCAGCAGGTTAGGGGCGGGGCCAGAGACCCAGTACTTC. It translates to CASRLGAGPETQYF.

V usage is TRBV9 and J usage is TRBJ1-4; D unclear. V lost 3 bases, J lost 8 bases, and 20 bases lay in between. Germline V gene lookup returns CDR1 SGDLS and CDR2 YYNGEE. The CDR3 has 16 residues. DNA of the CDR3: TGTGCCAGCAGCGCCCGGGATCGAAGGGAAGGGGAAAAACTGTTTTTT. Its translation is CASSARDRREGEKLFF.

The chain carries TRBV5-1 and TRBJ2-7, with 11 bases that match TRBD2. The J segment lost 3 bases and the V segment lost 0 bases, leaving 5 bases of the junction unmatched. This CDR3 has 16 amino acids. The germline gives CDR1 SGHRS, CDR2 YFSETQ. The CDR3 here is CASSLVLAGGNYEQYF. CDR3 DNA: TGCGCCAGCAGCTTGGTTCTAGCGGGAGGTAACTACGAGCAGTACTTC.

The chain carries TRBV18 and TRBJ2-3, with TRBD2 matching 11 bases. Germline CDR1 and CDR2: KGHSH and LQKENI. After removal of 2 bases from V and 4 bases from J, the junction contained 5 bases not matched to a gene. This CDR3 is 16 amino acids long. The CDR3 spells CASSPLASGRSDTQYF. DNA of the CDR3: TGTGCCAGCTCACCATTAGCTAGCGGGAGGTCAGATACGCAGTATTTT.

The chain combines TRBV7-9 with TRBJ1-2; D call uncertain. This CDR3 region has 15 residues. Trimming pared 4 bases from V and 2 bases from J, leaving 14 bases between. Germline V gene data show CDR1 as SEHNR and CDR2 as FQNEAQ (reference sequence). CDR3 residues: CASSSYREGNYGYTF. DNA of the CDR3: TGTGCCAGCAGCTCCTACCGGGAAGGGAACTATGGCTACACCTTC.

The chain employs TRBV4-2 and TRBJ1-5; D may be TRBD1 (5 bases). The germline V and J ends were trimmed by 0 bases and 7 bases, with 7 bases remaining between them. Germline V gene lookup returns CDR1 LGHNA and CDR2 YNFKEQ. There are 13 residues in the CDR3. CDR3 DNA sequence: TGTGCCAGCAGCCAAGAGGGGGGACAGCCCCAGCATTTT. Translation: CASSQEGGQPQHF.

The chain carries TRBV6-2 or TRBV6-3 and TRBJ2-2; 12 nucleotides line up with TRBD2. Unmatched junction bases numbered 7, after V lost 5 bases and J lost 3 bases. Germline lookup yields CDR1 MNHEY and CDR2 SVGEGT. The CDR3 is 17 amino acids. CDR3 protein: CASSLAGGPSYTGELFF. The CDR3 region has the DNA TGTGCCAGCAGTCTAGCGGGGGGGCCATCGTACACCGGGGAGCTGTTTTTT.

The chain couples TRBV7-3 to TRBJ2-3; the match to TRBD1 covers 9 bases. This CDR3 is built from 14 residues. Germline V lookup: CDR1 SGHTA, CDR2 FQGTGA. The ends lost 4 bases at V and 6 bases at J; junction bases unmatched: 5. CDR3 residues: CASSSGQGSDTQYF. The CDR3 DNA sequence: TGTGCCAGCAGCTCGGGACAGGGTAGCGATACGCAGTATTTT.

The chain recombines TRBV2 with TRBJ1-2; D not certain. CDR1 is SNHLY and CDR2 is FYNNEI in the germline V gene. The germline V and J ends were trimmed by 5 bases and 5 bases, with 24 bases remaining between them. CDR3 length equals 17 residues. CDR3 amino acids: CASSKNDQDPGWYGYTF. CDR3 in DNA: TGTGCCAGCAGTAAAAACGATCAGGACCCGGGGTGGTATGGCTACACCTTC.

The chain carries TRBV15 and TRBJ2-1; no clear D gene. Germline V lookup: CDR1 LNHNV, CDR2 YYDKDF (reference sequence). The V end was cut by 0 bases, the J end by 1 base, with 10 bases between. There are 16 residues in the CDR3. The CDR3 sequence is CATSREPTLSYNEQFF. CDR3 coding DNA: TGTGCCACCAGCAGAGAACCCACTCTATCCTACAATGAGCAGTTCTTC.

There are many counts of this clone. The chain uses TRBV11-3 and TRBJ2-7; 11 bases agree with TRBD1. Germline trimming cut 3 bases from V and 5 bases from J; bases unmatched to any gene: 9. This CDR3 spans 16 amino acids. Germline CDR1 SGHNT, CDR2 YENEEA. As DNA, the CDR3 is TGTGCCAGCAGCTTGACCGGACAGGGGGCACAACACGAGCAGTACTTC. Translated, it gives CASSLTGQGAQHEQYF.

CDR3 in amino acids: CASSAGGSYNEQFF. CDR3 coding DNA: TGTGCCAGCAGCGCAGGGGGCTCCTACAATGAGCAGTTCTTC. The chain employs TRBV9 and TRBJ2-1; 7 bases are shared with TRBD1. This CDR3 region has 14 residues. Germline values: CDR1 SGDLS, CDR2 YYNGEE. The ends lost 3 bases at V and 0 bases at J; junction bases unmatched: 0.